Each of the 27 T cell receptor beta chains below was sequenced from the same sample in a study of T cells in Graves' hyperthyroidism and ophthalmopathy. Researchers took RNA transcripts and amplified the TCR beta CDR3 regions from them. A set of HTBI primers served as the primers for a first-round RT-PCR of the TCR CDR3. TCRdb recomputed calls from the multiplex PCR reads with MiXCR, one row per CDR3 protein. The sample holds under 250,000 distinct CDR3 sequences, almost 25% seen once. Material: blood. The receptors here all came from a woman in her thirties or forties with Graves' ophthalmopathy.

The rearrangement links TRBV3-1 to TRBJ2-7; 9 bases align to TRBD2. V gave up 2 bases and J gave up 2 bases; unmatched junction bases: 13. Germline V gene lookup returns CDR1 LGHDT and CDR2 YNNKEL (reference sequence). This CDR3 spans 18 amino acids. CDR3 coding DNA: TGTGCCAGCAGCCAACTAAGCTTAGCGGGAGTAGGCCCCTACGAGCAGTACTTC. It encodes CASSQLSLAGVGPYEQYF.

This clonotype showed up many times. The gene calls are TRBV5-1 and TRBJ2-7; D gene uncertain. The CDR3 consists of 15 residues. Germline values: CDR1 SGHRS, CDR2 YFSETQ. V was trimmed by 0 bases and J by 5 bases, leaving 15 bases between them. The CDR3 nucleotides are TGCGCCAGCAGCTTGGGGGCCACAGAGGCCCACGAGCAGTACTTC. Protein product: CASSLGATEAHEQYF.

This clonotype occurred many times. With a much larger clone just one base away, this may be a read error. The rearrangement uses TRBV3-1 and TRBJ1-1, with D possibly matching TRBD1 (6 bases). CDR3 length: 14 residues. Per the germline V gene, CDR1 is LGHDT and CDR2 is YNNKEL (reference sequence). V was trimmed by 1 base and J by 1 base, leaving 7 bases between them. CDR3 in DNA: TGTGCCAGCAGCCAAGTCAGGGGGAACACTGAAGCTTTCTTT. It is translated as CASSQVRGNTEAFF. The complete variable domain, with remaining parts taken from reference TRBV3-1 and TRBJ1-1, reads DTAVSQTPKYLVTQMGNDKSIKCEQNLGHDTMYWYKQDSKKFLKIMFSYNNKELIINETVPNRFSPKSPDKAHLNLHINSLELGDSAVYFCASSQVRGNTEAFFGQGTRLTVV.

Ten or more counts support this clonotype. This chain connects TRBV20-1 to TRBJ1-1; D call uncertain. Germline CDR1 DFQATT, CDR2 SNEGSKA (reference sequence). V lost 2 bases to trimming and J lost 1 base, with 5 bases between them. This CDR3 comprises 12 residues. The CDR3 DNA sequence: TGCAGTGCTAGACCGGGGAACACTGAAGCTTTCTTT. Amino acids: CSARPGNTEAFF.

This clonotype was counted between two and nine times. The CDR3 DNA follows: TGTGCCAGCAGTTTCAGGGGCAAAGAGACCCAGTACTTC. It yields the protein CASSFRGKETQYF. The genes are TRBV12-3 or TRBV12-4 and TRBJ2-5; weak D call: TRBD1 (6 bases). V dropped 3 bases and J dropped 3 bases, with 8 bases sitting between them. CDR3 length equals 13 residues.

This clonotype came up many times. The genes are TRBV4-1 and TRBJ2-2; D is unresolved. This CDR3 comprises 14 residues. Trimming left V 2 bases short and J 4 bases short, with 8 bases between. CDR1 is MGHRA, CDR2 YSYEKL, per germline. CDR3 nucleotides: TGCGCCAGCAGCCAATGGGTGGGCACCGGGGAGCTGTTTTTT. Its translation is CASSQWVGTGELFF.

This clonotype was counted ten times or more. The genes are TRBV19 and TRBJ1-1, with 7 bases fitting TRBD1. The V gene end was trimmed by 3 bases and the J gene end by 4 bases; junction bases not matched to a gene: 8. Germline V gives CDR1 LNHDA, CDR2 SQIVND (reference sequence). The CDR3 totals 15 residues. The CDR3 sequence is CASSMGAGTATEAFF. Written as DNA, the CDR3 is TGTGCCAGTAGTATGGGCGCTGGGACAGCCACTGAAGCTTTCTTT.

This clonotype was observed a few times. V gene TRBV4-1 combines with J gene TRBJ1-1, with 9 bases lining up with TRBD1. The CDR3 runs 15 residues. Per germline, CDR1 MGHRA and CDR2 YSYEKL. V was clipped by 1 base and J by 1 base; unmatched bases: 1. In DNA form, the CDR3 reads TGCGCCAGCAGCCAAGTGGGACAGGGGAACACTGAAGCTTTCTTT. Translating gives CASSQVGQGNTEAFF.

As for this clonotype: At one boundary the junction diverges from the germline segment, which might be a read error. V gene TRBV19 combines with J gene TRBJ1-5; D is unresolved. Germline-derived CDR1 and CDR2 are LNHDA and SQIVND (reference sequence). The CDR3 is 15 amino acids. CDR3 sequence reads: CVSSTPIGGNQPQHF. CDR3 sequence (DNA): TGTGTCAGTAGTACCCCCATTGGGGGCAATCAGCCCCAGCATTTT.

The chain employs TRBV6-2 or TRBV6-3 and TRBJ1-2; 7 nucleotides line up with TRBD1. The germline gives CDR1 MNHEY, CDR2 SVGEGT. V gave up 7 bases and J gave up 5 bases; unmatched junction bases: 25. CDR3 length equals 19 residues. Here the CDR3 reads CASTPRDSDTGEGLYGYTF. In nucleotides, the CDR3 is TGTGCCAGCACCCCGAGGGACAGTGACACCGGGGAGGGCTTATATGGCTACACCTTC.

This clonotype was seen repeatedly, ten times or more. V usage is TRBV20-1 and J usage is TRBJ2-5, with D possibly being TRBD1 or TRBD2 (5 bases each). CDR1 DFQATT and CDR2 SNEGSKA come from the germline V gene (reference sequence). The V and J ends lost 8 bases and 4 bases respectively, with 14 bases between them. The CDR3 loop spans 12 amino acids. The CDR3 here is CSLPGGGETQYF. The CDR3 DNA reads TGCAGTCTACCTGGGGGTGGAGAGACCCAGTACTTC.

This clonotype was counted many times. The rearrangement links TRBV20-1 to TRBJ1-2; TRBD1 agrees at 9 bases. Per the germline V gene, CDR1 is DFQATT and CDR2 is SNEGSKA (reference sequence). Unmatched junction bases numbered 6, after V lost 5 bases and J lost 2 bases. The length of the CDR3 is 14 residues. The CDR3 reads CSAERTGGNYGYTF. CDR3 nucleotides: TGCAGTGCTGAGAGAACAGGGGGCAACTATGGCTACACCTTC.

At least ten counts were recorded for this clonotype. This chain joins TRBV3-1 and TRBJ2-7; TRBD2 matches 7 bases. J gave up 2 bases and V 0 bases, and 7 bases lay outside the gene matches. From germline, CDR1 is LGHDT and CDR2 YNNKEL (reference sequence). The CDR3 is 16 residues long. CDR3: CASSQEAGVAPYEQYF. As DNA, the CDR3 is TGTGCCAGCAGCCAAGAGGCGGGAGTAGCGCCCTACGAGCAGTACTTC.

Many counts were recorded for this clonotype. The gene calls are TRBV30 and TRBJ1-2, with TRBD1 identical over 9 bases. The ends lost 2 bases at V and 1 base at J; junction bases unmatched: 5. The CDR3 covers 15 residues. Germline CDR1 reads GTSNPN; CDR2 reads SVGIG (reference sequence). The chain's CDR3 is CAWSLGQGRNYGYTF. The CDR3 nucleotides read TGTGCCTGGAGTTTGGGACAGGGACGTAACTATGGCTACACCTTC. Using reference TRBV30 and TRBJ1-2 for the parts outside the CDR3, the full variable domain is SQTIHQWPATLVQPVGSPLSLECTVEGTSNPNLYWYRQAAGRGLQLLFYSVGIGQISSEVPQNLSASRPQDRQFILSSKKLLLSDSGFYLCAWSLGQGRNYGYTFGSGTRLTVV.

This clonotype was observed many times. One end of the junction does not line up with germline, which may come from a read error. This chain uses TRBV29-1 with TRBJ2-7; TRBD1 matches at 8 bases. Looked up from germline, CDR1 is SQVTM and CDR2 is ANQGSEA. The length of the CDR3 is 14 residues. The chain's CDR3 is CSAQNGTGPYQQYF. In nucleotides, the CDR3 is TGCAGCGCCCAAAACGGGACAGGCCCCTACCAGCAGTACTTC.

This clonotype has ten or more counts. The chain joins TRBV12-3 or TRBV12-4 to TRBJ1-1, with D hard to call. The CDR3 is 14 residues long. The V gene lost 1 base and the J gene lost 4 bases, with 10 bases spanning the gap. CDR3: CASSLGLKGTEAFF. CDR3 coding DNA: TGTGCCAGCAGTTTAGGCCTCAAGGGCACTGAAGCTTTCTTT.

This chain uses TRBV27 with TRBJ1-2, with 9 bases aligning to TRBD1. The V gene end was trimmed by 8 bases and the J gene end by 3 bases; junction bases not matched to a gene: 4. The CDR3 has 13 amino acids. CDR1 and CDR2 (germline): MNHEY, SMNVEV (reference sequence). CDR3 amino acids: CASGTGGDYGYTF. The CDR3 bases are TGTGCCAGCGGAACAGGGGGCGACTATGGCTACACCTTC.

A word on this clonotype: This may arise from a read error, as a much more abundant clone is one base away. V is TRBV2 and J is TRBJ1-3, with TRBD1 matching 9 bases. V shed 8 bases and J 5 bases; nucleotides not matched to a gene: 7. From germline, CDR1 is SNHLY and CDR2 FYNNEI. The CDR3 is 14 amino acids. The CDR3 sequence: CASAQGAGRNTIYF. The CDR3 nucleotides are TGTGCCAGCGCACAGGGGGCGGGAAGAAACACCATATATTTT.

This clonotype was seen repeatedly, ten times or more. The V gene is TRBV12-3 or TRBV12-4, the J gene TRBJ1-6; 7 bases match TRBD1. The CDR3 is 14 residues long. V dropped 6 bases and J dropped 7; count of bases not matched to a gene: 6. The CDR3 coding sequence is TGTGCCAGCAGACGGGACAGCAACAATTCACCCCTCCACTTT. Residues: CASRRDSNNSPLHF.

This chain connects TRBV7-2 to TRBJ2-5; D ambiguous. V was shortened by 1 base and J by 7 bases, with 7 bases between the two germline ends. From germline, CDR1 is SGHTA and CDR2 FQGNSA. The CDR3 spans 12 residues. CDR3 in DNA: TGTGCCAGCAGCTTAGAGGGATGGACCCAGTACTTC. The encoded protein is CASSLEGWTQYF.

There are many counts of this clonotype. The CDR3, as DNA: TGTGCCGCGATACGTGGCACCATAACCTCGGTCACTGAAGCTTTCTTT. Its translation is CAAIRGTITSVTEAFF. The chain combines TRBV19 with TRBJ1-1; D is ambiguous. Germline V gene lookup returns CDR1 LNHDA and CDR2 SQIVND (reference sequence). V lost 11 bases to trimming and J lost 4 bases, with 26 bases between them. CDR3 length: 16 residues.

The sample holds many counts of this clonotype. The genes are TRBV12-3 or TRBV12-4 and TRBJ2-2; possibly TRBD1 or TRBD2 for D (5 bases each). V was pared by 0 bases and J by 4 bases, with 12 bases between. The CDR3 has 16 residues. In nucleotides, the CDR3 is TGTGCCAGCAGTTTAGCGTTTGGGACGGCCACCGGGGAGCTGTTTTTT. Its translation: CASSLAFGTATGELFF.

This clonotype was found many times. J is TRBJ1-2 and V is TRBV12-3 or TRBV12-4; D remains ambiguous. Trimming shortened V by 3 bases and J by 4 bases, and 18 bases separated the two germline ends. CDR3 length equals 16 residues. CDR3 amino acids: CASSFSHSRVGYGYTF. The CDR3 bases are TGTGCCAGCAGTTTCTCTCACTCACGGGTGGGCTATGGCTACACCTTC.

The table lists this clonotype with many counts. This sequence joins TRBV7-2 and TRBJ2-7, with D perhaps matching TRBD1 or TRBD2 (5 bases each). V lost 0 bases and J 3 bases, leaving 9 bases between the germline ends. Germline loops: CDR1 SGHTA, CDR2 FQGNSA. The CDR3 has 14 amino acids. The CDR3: CASSLAGDLYEQYF. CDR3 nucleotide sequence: TGTGCCAGCAGCTTAGCTGGGGACCTCTACGAGCAGTACTTC. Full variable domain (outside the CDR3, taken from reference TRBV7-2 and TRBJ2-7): GAGVSQSPSNKVTEKGKDVELRCDPISGHTALYWYRQSLGQGLEFLIYFQGNSAPDKSGLPSDRFSAERTGGSVSTLTIQRTQQEDSAVYLCASSLAGDLYEQYFGPGTRLTVT.

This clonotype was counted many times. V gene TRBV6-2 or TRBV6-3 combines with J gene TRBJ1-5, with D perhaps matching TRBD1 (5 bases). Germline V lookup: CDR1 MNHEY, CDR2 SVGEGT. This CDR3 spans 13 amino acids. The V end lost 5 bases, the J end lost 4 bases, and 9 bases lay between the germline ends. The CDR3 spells CASSATGNQPQHF. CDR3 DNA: TGTGCCAGCAGTGCCACAGGTAATCAGCCCCAGCATTTT.

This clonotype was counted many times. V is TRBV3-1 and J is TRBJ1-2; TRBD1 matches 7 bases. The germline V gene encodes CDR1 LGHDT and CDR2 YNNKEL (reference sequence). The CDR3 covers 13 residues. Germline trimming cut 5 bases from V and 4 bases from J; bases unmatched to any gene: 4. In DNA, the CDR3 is TGTGCCAGCAGCACGGACAGGATCTATGGCTACACCTTC. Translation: CASSTDRIYGYTF. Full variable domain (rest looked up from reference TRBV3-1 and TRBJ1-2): DTAVSQTPKYLVTQMGNDKSIKCEQNLGHDTMYWYKQDSKKFLKIMFSYNNKELIINETVPNRFSPKSPDKAHLNLHINSLELGDSAVYFCASSTDRIYGYTFGSGTRLTVV.

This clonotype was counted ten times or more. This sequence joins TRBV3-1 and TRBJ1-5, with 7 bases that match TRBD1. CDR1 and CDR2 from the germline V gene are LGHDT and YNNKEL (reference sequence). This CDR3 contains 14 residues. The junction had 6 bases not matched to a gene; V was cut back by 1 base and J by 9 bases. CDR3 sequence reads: CASSQGRGQRPQHF. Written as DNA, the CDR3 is TGTGCCAGCAGCCAAGGTAGGGGACAGCGGCCCCAGCATTTT.